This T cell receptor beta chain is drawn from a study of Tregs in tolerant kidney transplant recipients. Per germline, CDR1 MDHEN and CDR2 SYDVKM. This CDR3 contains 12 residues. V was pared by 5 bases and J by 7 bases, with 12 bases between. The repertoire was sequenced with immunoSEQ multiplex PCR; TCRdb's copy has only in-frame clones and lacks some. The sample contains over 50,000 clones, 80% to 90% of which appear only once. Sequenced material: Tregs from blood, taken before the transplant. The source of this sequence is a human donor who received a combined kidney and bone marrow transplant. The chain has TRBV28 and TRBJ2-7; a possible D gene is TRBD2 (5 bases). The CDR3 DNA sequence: TGTGCCAGCAGTATGGAGACGGGGGAGCAGTACTTC. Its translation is CASSMETGEQYF.